This T cell receptor beta chain emerged from a study of low-dose radiotherapy and immunotherapy resistance in tumors. Study-wide background: Cohort 1 got 0.5 Gy per fraction every 2 weeks, 6.5 Gy in total. Treatment included intravenous cyclophosphamide dosed at 200 mg/m2 every two weeks, one day before radiation and immunotherapy.

Time point indicated: before trial treatment. Advanced solid tumors lacking tumor-infiltrating lymphocytes characterized eligible patients. This clonotype was observed many times. With V trimmed by 5 bases and J by 6 bases, 15 bases remained unmatched. This CDR3 has 17 residues. Germline loops: CDR1 ENHRY, CDR2 SYGVKD. Priming of first-strand cDNA relied on TRAV- and TRBV-specific primers (covering alpha and beta chains). Amplification of TCRs used a constant-region primer and V-primer adapter for about 18 PCR cycles. Amplification of the isolated mRNA used in vitro transcription. TCRdb independently ran MiXCR on the reads; one entry per CDR3 protein. This sample has 60,000 to 90,000 distinct CDR3 sequences, with roughly 30% found just once.

The TCR originated in a female donor with ovarian cancer. The chain combines TRBV10-3 with TRBJ2-1; TRBD1 aligns across 8 bases. Sequenced material: PBMCs, taken before treatment. The CDR3 loop is CAISSTQRTGTPNEQFF. The DNA for the CDR3 is TGTGCCATCAGTTCCACCCAAAGGACAGGGACTCCCAATGAGCAGTTCTTC.